Presented here are 24 T cell receptor beta chains from one specimen sequenced in a study of T cell responses to AZD1222 COVID-19 vaccine. Method: immunoSEQ multiplex PCR; TCRdb's copy keeps in-frame clones and lacks some. The sample consists of 30,000 to 50,000 clones, about 90% of them appearing once. The sequenced sample was peripheral blood, obtained 28 days after the second dose of the MenACWY control vaccine. The receptors here all came from an adult who received the MenACWY meningococcal vaccine as a control.

The chain links TRBV9 to TRBJ1-1; tentative D call: TRBD1 (6 bases). V was shortened by 2 bases and J by 4 bases, with 12 bases between the two germline ends. The CDR3 runs 14 residues. CDR1 and CDR2 from the germline V gene are SGDLS and YYNGEE. For the CDR3, the DNA is TGTGCCAGCAGCGTCACAGGGATCCGCACTGAAGCTTTCTTT. Protein sequence: CASSVTGIRTEAFF. Filled out from reference TRBV9 and TRBJ1-1, the complete variable domain reads DSGVTQTPKHLITATGQRVTLRCSPRSGDLSVYWYQQSLDQGLQFLIQYYNGEERAKGNILERFSAQQFPDLHSELNLSSLELGDSALYFCASSVTGIRTEAFFGQGTRLTVV.

The V call is TRBV6-6, the J call TRBJ1-5; D unclear. Germline-derived CDR1 and CDR2 are MNHNY and SVGAGI (reference sequence). V shed 0 bases and J shed 10 bases, with 4 bases lying between them. CDR3 length equals 11 residues. The CDR3 DNA is TGTGCCAGCAGTTACTCCGGCCCCCAGCATTTT. It yields the protein CASSYSGPQHF.

This clone showed up just a few times. The CDR3 loop is CASSKGTGGIGTEAFF. The CDR3 region has the DNA TGTGCCAGCAGTAAAGGGACAGGGGGCATCGGTACTGAAGCTTTCTTT. The rearrangement links TRBV28 to TRBJ1-1; TRBD1 agrees at 12 bases. The V gene's germline CDR1 is MDHEN and CDR2 SYDVKM. J gave up 5 bases and V 5 bases, and 9 bases lay outside the gene matches. This CDR3 spans 16 amino acids. Based on the CDR3 plus reference TRBV28 and TRBJ1-1, the full variable domain is DVKVTQSSRYLVKRTGEKVFLECVQDMDHENMFWYRQDPGLGLRLIYFSYDVKMKEKGDIPEGYSVSREKKERFSLILESASTNQTSMYLCASSKGTGGIGTEAFFGQGTRLTVV.

The chain combines TRBV5-4 with TRBJ1-2; TRBD1 agrees at 8 bases. There are 17 residues in the CDR3. The V gene end was trimmed by 0 bases and the J gene end by 7 bases; junction bases not matched to a gene: 14. Germline-derived CDR1 and CDR2 are SGHNT and YYREEE (reference sequence). In DNA, the CDR3 is TGTGCCAGCAGCTTGGGGGGGACAGGAGCGCCCCGTGCTGGCTACACCTTC. Amino acids: CASSLGGTGAPRAGYTF.

The J gene is TRBJ1-2, the V gene TRBV28; no reliable D call. V lost 7 bases to trimming and J lost 5 bases, with 11 bases between them. CDR3 size: 12 residues. Germline V gene sequence: CDR1 MDHEN, CDR2 SYDVKM. For the CDR3, the DNA is TGTGCCAGCAACCGATCCCCTTATGGCTACACCTTC. Translating it yields CASNRSPYGYTF.

This chain joins TRBV27 and TRBJ1-5; D not resolved. Trimming removed 3 bases at V and 4 bases at J, with 19 bases between. Germline V gene sequence: CDR1 MNHEY, CDR2 SMNVEV (reference sequence). The CDR3 totals 17 residues. The CDR3 region is CASSFTYRTNRNQPQHF. The CDR3 nucleotides read TGTGCCAGCAGTTTCACTTATAGGACCAACCGAAATCAGCCCCAGCATTTT.

The chain joins TRBV30 to TRBJ2-7, with 8 bases identical to TRBD1. From germline, CDR1 is GTSNPN and CDR2 SVGIG (reference sequence). The V segment lost 5 bases and the J segment 1 base; nucleotides outside the gene matches: 7. The CDR3 is 14 amino acids. The CDR3 reads CAWSDRAISYEQYF. DNA for the CDR3: TGTGCCTGGTCGGACAGGGCGATATCCTACGAGCAGTACTTC.

This clone has more than one count but fewer than ten. The chain combines TRBV6-2 or TRBV6-3 with TRBJ2-3; the D is unclear. Germline V gene lookup returns CDR1 MNHEY and CDR2 SVGEGT. Between the trimmed V and J ends, which lost 4 bases and 3 bases, there was a span of 8 bases. The CDR3 covers 13 residues. The CDR3 loop is CASSFYMTDTQYF. CDR3 DNA sequence: TGTGCCAGCAGTTTCTACATGACAGATACGCAGTATTTT.

J is TRBJ2-2 and V is TRBV7-9; D assignment may be TRBD1 or TRBD2 (5 bases each). Trimming pared 5 bases from V and 0 bases from J, leaving 10 bases between. CDR3 length equals 15 residues. CDR1 is SEHNR, CDR2 FQNEAQ, per germline (reference sequence). CDR3 protein: CASSPGQSNTGELFF. The CDR3 DNA sequence: TGTGCCAGCAGCCCGGGGCAGTCGAACACCGGGGAGCTGTTTTTT.

This clone was found once. The rearrangement links TRBV6-2 or TRBV6-3 to TRBJ2-7; 7 nucleotides align to TRBD2. Per germline, CDR1 MNHEY and CDR2 SVGEGT. The CDR3 loop spans 15 amino acids. V gave up 4 bases and J gave up 6 bases; unmatched junction bases: 12. CDR3 in amino acids: CASSSLGGSDGEQYF. As DNA, the CDR3 is TGTGCCAGCAGTTCTCTGGGCGGGAGTGACGGCGAGCAGTACTTC.

V gene TRBV5-1 combines with J gene TRBJ2-2, with 8 bases identical to TRBD2. CDR1 and CDR2 from the germline V gene are SGHRS and YFSETQ. The CDR3 sequence is 15 residues long. Losses at the gene ends were 1 base for V and 4 bases for J; bases not matched to a gene: 3. CDR3 in amino acids: CASSLTGGPTGELFF. CDR3 DNA sequence: TGCGCCAGCAGCTTGACGGGAGGGCCCACCGGGGAGCTGTTTTTT.

This chain links TRBV3-1 (or the pseudogene TRBV3-2) with TRBJ2-2; the match to TRBD1 covers 9 bases. The CDR3 runs to 17 residues. CDR1 and CDR2 (germline): LGHDT, YNNKEL (reference sequence). Trimming removed 5 bases from V and 4 bases from J; junction bases left unmatched: 11. CDR3 DNA sequence: TGTGCCAGCAGCTCCCGGACAGGGGACCCAAGCACCGGGGAGCTGTTTTTT. It translates to CASSSRTGDPSTGELFF.

CDR3 sequence: CAWQQVSYEQYF. DNA of the CDR3: TGTGCCTGGCAACAGGTCTCCTACGAGCAGTACTTC. V gene TRBV30 combines with J gene TRBJ2-7; a possible D gene is TRBD1 (5 bases). This CDR3 has 12 amino acids. Trimming cost V 5 bases and J 0 bases, with 8 bases left between them. Germline V gene sequence: CDR1 GTSNPN, CDR2 SVGIG (reference sequence). The whole variable domain, remainder taken from reference TRBV30 and TRBJ2-7, is SQTIHQWPATLVQPVGSPLSLECTVEGTSNPNLYWYRQAAGRGLQLLFYSVGIGQISSEVPQNLSASRPQDRQFILSSKKLLLSDSGFYLCAWQQVSYEQYFGPGTRLTVT.

The V call is TRBV5-1, the J call TRBJ1-5; D unresolved. This CDR3 region has 13 residues. Deletions cut 4 bases from V and 5 bases from J, with 10 bases between. In germline, CDR1 is SGHRS, CDR2 YFSETQ. The CDR3 region has the DNA TGCGCCAGCAGCCCTGACGGAGATCAGCCCCAGCATTTT. It yields the protein CASSPDGDQPQHF.

The chain recombines TRBV9 with TRBJ2-7; the D gene is possibly TRBD1 (6 bases). CDR3 length: 15 amino acids. Germline V gene lookup returns CDR1 SGDLS and CDR2 YYNGEE. Trimming removed 0 bases from V and 4 bases from J, with 14 bases in between. CDR3 nucleotide sequence: TGTGCCAGCAGCGTAGAGGGTAGCGACAGGTACGAGCAGTACTTC. Amino acids: CASSVEGSDRYEQYF.

The V call is TRBV6-5, the J call TRBJ2-7, with TRBD1 identical over 9 bases. The CDR3 runs 13 residues. Germline CDR1 reads MNHEY; CDR2 reads SVGAGI. Trimming at V came to 7 bases and at J to 3 bases, leaving 4 bases not matched to a gene. The chain's CDR3 is CASTKTGGYEQYF. CDR3 DNA: TGTGCCAGCACCAAGACAGGGGGCTACGAGCAGTACTTC.

V usage is TRBV29-1 and J usage is TRBJ2-1, with D tentatively TRBD1 or TRBD2 (5 bases each). The V gene lost 5 bases and the J gene lost 4 bases, with 12 bases spanning the gap. This CDR3 has 13 amino acids. CDR1 SQVTM and CDR2 ANQGSEA come from the germline V gene. In DNA form, the CDR3 reads TGCAGCGTTTGGGACGGTGCATACAATGAGCAGTTCTTC. Translation: CSVWDGAYNEQFF.

The chain is built from TRBV6-5 and TRBJ1-5; D is ambiguous. This CDR3 has 13 amino acids. V lost 8 bases, J lost 6 bases, and 14 bases lay in between. The germline gives CDR1 MNHEY, CDR2 SVGAGI. The CDR3 reads CASLGSGSQPQHF. The CDR3 nucleotides are TGTGCCAGCCTGGGGAGTGGGAGTCAGCCCCAGCATTTT.

This chain uses TRBV5-1 with TRBJ2-7; TRBD1 aligns across 7 bases. The CDR3 runs 14 residues. Germline lookup yields CDR1 SGHRS and CDR2 YFSETQ. With 2 bases clipped from V and 1 base from J, the junction kept 3 bases outside the gene matches. This chain's CDR3 is CASSFRGYSYEQYF. CDR3 DNA: TGCGCCAGCAGCTTCAGGGGGTATTCCTACGAGCAGTACTTC.

The chain carries TRBV3-1 (or the pseudogene TRBV3-2) and TRBJ2-3; D is uncertain. V was pared by 3 bases and J by 3 bases, with 4 bases between. The CDR3 has 12 amino acids. Germline V gene lookup returns CDR1 LGHDT and CDR2 YNNKEL (reference sequence). The CDR3 here is CASSQGTDTQYF. DNA of the CDR3: TGTGCCAGCAGCCAGGGTACAGATACGCAGTATTTT.

The rearrangement joins TRBV27 to TRBJ2-4, with 7 bases identical to TRBD2. The CDR3 runs to 13 residues. Germline CDR1 MNHEY, CDR2 SMNVEV (reference sequence). The V and J ends lost 6 bases and 7 bases, in that order; junction bases with no gene match: 6. CDR3 in DNA: TGTGCCAGCAGGGGGCTAGCGGATAACATTCAGTACTTC. Protein: CASRGLADNIQYF.

This clone was found a few times. The chain has TRBV19 and TRBJ2-1; D call uncertain. In germline, CDR1 is LNHDA, CDR2 SQIVND (reference sequence). The V end lost 3 bases, the J end lost 6 bases, and 9 bases lay between the germline ends. The CDR3 covers 13 residues. The CDR3 region is CASSMVPGNEQFF. For the CDR3, the DNA is TGTGCCAGTAGTATGGTCCCAGGCAATGAGCAGTTCTTC.

The CDR3 bases are TGTGCCAGCAGCTCTACCGATAGGGGTACCTACGAGCAGTACTTC. It is translated as CASSSTDRGTYEQYF. This rearrangement joins TRBV28 to TRBJ2-7; possibly TRBD1 for D (5 bases). Looked up from germline, CDR1 is MDHEN and CDR2 is SYDVKM. V lost 6 bases and J 2 bases, leaving 17 bases between the germline ends. The CDR3 loop spans 15 amino acids.

The genes are TRBV28 and TRBJ1-1; TRBD1 aligns across 8 bases. The germline CDR1 and CDR2 sequences are MDHEN and SYDVKM. With V trimmed by 5 bases and J by 0 bases, 11 bases remained unmatched. This CDR3 region has 17 residues. CDR3 sequence reads: CASSTRGRGQMNTEAFF. The DNA of the CDR3 is TGTGCCAGCAGTACCAGGGGCAGGGGGCAGATGAACACTGAAGCTTTCTTT.